This T cell receptor (beta chain) is from a study of CD8+ T cells in alopecia areata. Study-wide context: The drug, tofacitinib, lasted 6 to 18 months, followed by 6 months off drug.

Trimming removed 4 bases at V and 2 bases at J, with 11 bases between. Per the germline V gene, CDR1 is SGHTA and CDR2 is FQGNSA. This CDR3 comprises 14 residues. Notes on this clone: Its specificity is unknown. This sample includes further DNA sequences coding for the same CDR3.

RNA was extracted and reverse transcribed into cDNA as the sequencing template. Measured with immunoSEQ multiplex PCR; TCRdb has only the in-frame clones, and not every one. The repertoire holds around 180,000 clones, with roughly three fifths as singletons. Treatment described: oral pan-JAK inhibitor, 5-10 mg twice daily. As part of sample collection, lesional scalp punch biopsies and peripheral blood were taken from alopecia areata patients. The study's findings and limits: Many expanded lesional clones persisted in scalp and blood during tofacitinib treatment. Tofacitinib delivered significant drops in scalp clonality and in expanded CD8+ clones among the top 100.

The sequencing here drew on CD4+ T cells sorted from blood, taken at week 49, from a patient treated with tofacitinib. The rearrangement uses TRBV7-2 and TRBJ1-2; tentative D call: TRBD1 (6 bases). This TCR came from a human donor with alopecia areata. Here the CDR3 DNA reads TGTGCCAGCAGCTCGATTGGACAGAACTATGGCTACACCTTC. This encodes CASSSIGQNYGYTF. Complete variable domain (other parts from reference TRBV7-2 and TRBJ1-2): GAGVSQSPSNKVTEKGKDVELRCDPISGHTALYWYRQSLGQGLEFLIYFQGNSAPDKSGLPSDRFSAERTGGSVSTLTIQRTQQEDSAVYLCASSSIGQNYGYTFGSGTRLTVV.